These 13 T cell receptor beta chains originate from one sample sequenced in a study of identical twins. TCRdb itself ran the 5' RACE reads through MiXCR, one entry per CDR3 protein. The table shows about 250,000 distinct CDR3 sequences, with roughly 8.7% occurring only once. The data also belong to a second study, concerning yellow fever vaccine responses in identical twins.

The sample consisted of CD8+ T cells sorted from blood. The receptors shown here come from a woman between 18 and 29 years old in good health.

The genes are TRBV11-2 and TRBJ2-7, with D hard to call. Trimming pared 5 bases from V and 2 bases from J, leaving 13 bases between. CDR3 length equals 14 residues. Germline lookup yields CDR1 SGHAT and CDR2 FQNNGV. CDR3 sequence: CASSHSLRPYEQYF. As DNA, the CDR3 is TGTGCCAGCAGCCACAGCCTCCGACCCTACGAGCAGTACTTC.

This clonotype was observed a few times. V gene TRBV13 combines with J gene TRBJ2-1; D remains unclear. The CDR3 runs to 14 residues. Per germline, CDR1 PRHDT and CDR2 FYEKMQ (reference sequence). Trimming stripped 5 bases from V and 7 bases from J, with 15 bases between. CDR3 loop: CASSTGPRPNEQFF. The CDR3 bases are TGTGCCAGCAGCACGGGCCCCCGGCCAAATGAGCAGTTCTTC.

This clonotype was observed at least ten times. The V and J genes are TRBV29-1 and TRBJ2-5; no firm D call. Trimming removed 3 bases at V and 0 bases at J, with 8 bases between. The CDR3 consists of 13 residues. Germline lookup yields CDR1 SQVTM and CDR2 ANQGSEA. CDR3 protein: CSVESGNQETQYF. For the CDR3, the DNA is TGCAGCGTTGAGAGTGGGAACCAAGAGACCCAGTACTTC.

The gene calls are TRBV6-2 or TRBV6-3 and TRBJ2-1; D is unclear. Germline assignment: CDR1 MNHEY and CDR2 SVGEGT. Trimming took 6 bases from V and 0 from J, leaving 12 bases between them. The CDR3 has 15 amino acids. CDR3 coding DNA: TGTGCCAGCAGGGCCCCTTGGACCTCCTACAATGAGCAGTTCTTC. Its protein is CASRAPWTSYNEQFF.

The genes are TRBV7-9 and TRBJ2-4; weak D call: TRBD2 (5 bases). Trimming cost V 5 bases and J 10 bases, with 18 bases left between them. There are 14 residues in the CDR3. CDR1 is SEHNR, CDR2 FQNEAQ, per germline (reference sequence). DNA of the CDR3: TGTGCCAGCAGCCTCGATGCCGGGATTAGTATTCAGTACTTC. It codes for CASSLDAGISIQYF.

There are a few counts of this clonotype. The rearrangement links TRBV14 to TRBJ2-1; the D is unclear. The CDR3 spans 16 residues. Germline CDR1 SGHDN, CDR2 FVKESK. Trimming pared 3 bases from V and 0 bases from J, leaving 12 bases between. The CDR3 region has the DNA TGTGCCAGCAGCCAGCCTGCGGCAAGCTCCTACAATGAGCAGTTCTTC. The encoded protein is CASSQPAASSYNEQFF. The variable domain in full, completed from reference TRBV14 and TRBJ2-1, reads EAGVTQFPSHSVIEKGQTVTLRCDPISGHDNLYWYRRVMGKEIKFLLHFVKESKQDESGMPNNRFLAERTGGTYSTLKVQPAELEDSGVYFCASSQPAASSYNEQFFGPGTRLTVL.

This clonotype was counted at least ten times. The chain links TRBV5-8 to TRBJ1-1; D unresolved. Trimming pared 4 bases from V and 8 bases from J, leaving 9 bases between. From germline, CDR1 is SGHTS and CDR2 YDEGEE. The CDR3 is 11 amino acids. CDR3 protein: CASSRPSEAFF. DNA of the CDR3: TGTGCCAGCAGCCGACCCTCCGAAGCTTTCTTT.

This clonotype was observed many times. The chain is built from TRBV20-1 and TRBJ2-4; 7 bases line up with TRBD1. This CDR3 has 15 amino acids. Germline V gene sequence: CDR1 DFQATT, CDR2 SNEGSKA (reference sequence). The ends lost 1 base at V and 3 bases at J; junction bases unmatched: 6. The CDR3 here is CSARVRGQNKNIQYF. Written as DNA, the CDR3 is TGCAGTGCTAGAGTCCGGGGACAGAACAAAAACATTCAGTACTTC.

The CDR3 sequence: CASSLGTGITDTQYF. Written as DNA, the CDR3 is TGTGCCAGCAGCTTAGGGACAGGGATAACAGATACGCAGTATTTT. V usage is TRBV13 and J usage is TRBJ2-3, with TRBD1 matching over 7 bases. The V and J ends lost 0 bases and 3 bases, in that order; junction bases with no gene match: 3. This CDR3 spans 15 amino acids. The V gene's germline CDR1 is PRHDT and CDR2 FYEKMQ (reference sequence).

The CDR3 DNA reads TGCACCAGCAGCCGGACTAGCGGACACACAGATACGCAGTATTTT. Its protein is CTSSRTSGHTDTQYF. The V and J genes are TRBV1 and TRBJ2-3; the table's D call of TRBD2 was not tested on the DNA. TRBV1 is listed as a pseudogene. CDR3 length: 15 residues.

This clonotype was recorded many times. The chain links TRBV6-5 to TRBJ2-3, with a weak D call TRBD2 (5 bases). There are 19 residues in the CDR3. The germline V gene has CDR1 MNHEY and CDR2 SVGAGI. Trimming removed 0 bases from V and 4 bases from J, with 23 bases in between. Here the CDR3 DNA reads TGTGCCAGCAGTTACTCGGGCTGGACTGGCGGCGGTGTTTCAGATACGCAGTATTTT. It is translated as CASSYSGWTGGGVSDTQYF.

This chain uses TRBV27 with TRBJ2-1; D is possibly TRBD2 (6 bases). V was shortened by 6 bases and J by 10 bases, with 19 bases between the two germline ends. CDR1 MNHEY and CDR2 SMNVEV come from the germline V gene (reference sequence). The CDR3 has 14 residues. The CDR3 DNA sequence: TGTGCCAGCAGCCCATCGGGACTTTCGGGAGAGCAGTTCTTC. It is translated as CASSPSGLSGEQFF.

This clonotype was seen more than once but under ten times. The genes are TRBV7-2 and TRBJ2-3, with D perhaps matching TRBD1 (6 bases). The CDR3 sequence is 14 residues long. In germline, CDR1 is SGHTA, CDR2 FQGNSA. V lost 4 bases and J 2 bases, leaving 10 bases between the germline ends. The CDR3 bases are TGTGCCAGCAGCTACGGGACAAACACAGATACGCAGTATTTT. Amino acid sequence: CASSYGTNTDTQYF.